These 26 T cell receptor beta chains were all obtained from the same sample, sequenced in a study of T cell responses to AZD1222 COVID-19 vaccine. The method was immunoSEQ multiplex PCR; TCRdb's version includes in-frame clones alone and lacks a portion of them. This table holds around 130,000 clones, about 90% found once. Sequences were derived from peripheral blood, sampled 28 days after the second dose of the MenACWY control vaccine. The receptors were sampled from an adult who received the MenACWY meningococcal vaccine as a control.

The chain employs TRBV5-4 and TRBJ2-4, with 8 nucleotides matching TRBD2. V trimming: 9 bases; J trimming: 1 base; junction bases outside the gene matches: 21. The CDR3 covers 19 residues. The V gene's germline CDR1 is SGHNT and CDR2 YYREEE (reference sequence). CDR3 region: CATSDPYTGRGVAKNIQYF. DNA of the CDR3: TGTGCCACCTCGGATCCTTATACGGGGCGGGGGGTGGCCAAAAACATTCAGTACTTC.

The CDR3 loop reads CATSQENTGELFF. Written as DNA, the CDR3 is TGTGCCACGAGTCAGGAGAACACCGGGGAGCTGTTTTTT. The chain employs TRBV2 and TRBJ2-2; D not resolved. Trimming removed 10 bases at V and 1 base at J, with 10 bases between. The germline CDR1 and CDR2 sequences are SNHLY and FYNNEI. This CDR3 comprises 13 residues.

CDR3 nucleotides: TGTGCCAGCAGTTACGCGGGGTTGAAGACCCAGTACTTC. Protein product: CASSYAGLKTQYF. The chain recombines TRBV6-5 with TRBJ2-5, with D possibly matching TRBD2 (6 bases). In germline, CDR1 is MNHEY, CDR2 SVGAGI. The CDR3 totals 13 residues. V was trimmed by 2 bases and J by 6 bases, leaving 10 bases between them.

The chain links TRBV19 to TRBJ2-1; TRBD2 might be the D (5 bases). Germline loops: CDR1 LNHDA, CDR2 SQIVND (reference sequence). The CDR3 totals 15 residues. Trimming left V 0 bases short and J 1 base short, with 7 bases between. The DNA of the CDR3 is TGTGCCAGTAGTATAGATCGGGGATCCTACAATGAGCAGTTCTTC. This sequence encodes CASSIDRGSYNEQFF.

The gene calls are TRBV19 and TRBJ1-4; the D is unclear. With 4 bases removed from V and 7 bases from J, the gap between germline ends came to 7 bases. The CDR3 is made up of 12 amino acids. Germline V gene sequence: CDR1 LNHDA, CDR2 SQIVND (reference sequence). The CDR3 DNA follows: TGTGCCAGTAGTACTGGAGGTGAAAAACTGTTTTTT. Translation gives CASSTGGEKLFF.

The J gene is TRBJ1-2, the V gene TRBV19; 10 nucleotides line up with TRBD1. This CDR3 is 14 amino acids long. The germline V gene has CDR1 LNHDA and CDR2 SQIVND (reference sequence). V was clipped by 6 bases and J by 8 bases; unmatched bases: 9. CDR3: CASRFRDRGGGYTF. In DNA form, the CDR3 reads TGTGCCAGTAGATTTCGGGACAGGGGCGGCGGCTACACCTTC.

This chain uses TRBV4-3 with TRBJ1-5; maybe TRBD1 (5 bases). V shed 0 bases and J shed 6 bases, with 15 bases lying between them. This CDR3 has 16 residues. Per the germline V gene, CDR1 is LGHNA and CDR2 is YSLEER. Here the CDR3 reads CASSQDLAGSGQPQHF. The CDR3 region has the DNA TGCGCCAGCAGCCAAGATTTAGCAGGGTCGGGTCAGCCCCAGCATTTT.

This clone was observed a single time. This chain uses TRBV28 with TRBJ1-1, with D possibly matching TRBD1 (6 bases). V was cut by 7 bases and J by 3 bases, with 15 bases left in between. CDR1 and CDR2 (germline): MDHEN, SYDVKM. This CDR3 region has 14 residues. CDR3 protein: CASTVSTGYTEAFF. CDR3 nucleotides: TGTGCCAGCACAGTCTCGACAGGTTACACTGAAGCTTTCTTT.

This clone was observed a single time. The rearrangement uses TRBV16 and TRBJ1-4; D is ambiguous. Germline loops: CDR1 KGHSY, CDR2 FQNENV. V was shortened by 0 bases and J by 4 bases, with 9 bases between the two germline ends. The CDR3 runs to 15 residues. CDR3 sequence: CASSQSTRSNEKLFF. The DNA for the CDR3 is TGTGCCAGCAGCCAATCGACAAGGAGTAATGAAAAACTGTTTTTT.

The CDR3 sequence is CASSPRAVAETQYF. The CDR3 nucleotides are TGTGCCAGCTCACCACGGGCCGTCGCGGAGACCCAGTACTTC. J is TRBJ2-5 and V is TRBV18, with D uncertain. CDR3 length: 14 amino acids. V lost 1 base and J lost 5, with 11 bases in between. Germline CDR1 and CDR2: KGHSH and LQKENI. Full variable domain (outside the CDR3, taken from reference TRBV18 and TRBJ2-5): NAGVMQNPRHLVRRRGQEARLRCSPMKGHSHVYWYRQLPEEGLKFMVYLQKENIIDESGMPKERFSAEFPKEGPSILRIQQVVRGDSAAYFCASSPRAVAETQYFGPGTRLLVL.

The CDR3 DNA reads as TGTGCCAGCAGGGGACTAGCCAGAAATACGCAGTATTTT. Amino acid sequence: CASRGLARNTQYF. The V call is TRBV6-5, the J call TRBJ2-3, with TRBD2 matching 9 bases. After removal of 6 bases from V and 7 bases from J, the junction contained 5 bases not matched to a gene. The CDR3 contains 13 residues. Looked up from germline, CDR1 is MNHEY and CDR2 is SVGAGI.

This chain uses TRBV7-2 with TRBJ2-2, with TRBD2 matching 7 bases. Unmatched junction bases numbered 3, after V lost 5 bases and J lost 3 bases. The CDR3 length is 14 residues. Germline V gene lookup returns CDR1 SGHTA and CDR2 FQGNSA. The CDR3 nucleotides read TGTGCCAGCAGCCCACTAGCGCACACCGGGGAGCTGTTTTTT. Protein: CASSPLAHTGELFF.

The chain combines TRBV2 with TRBJ2-7; 7 bases fit TRBD2. J gave up 5 bases and V 2 bases, and 6 bases lay outside the gene matches. The length of the CDR3 is 14 residues. Germline CDR1 and CDR2: SNHLY and FYNNEI. The CDR3 spells CASSERMGGDEQYF. CDR3 DNA: TGTGCCAGCAGTGAAAGGATGGGAGGGGACGAGCAGTACTTC.

Details on this clone: Other DNA sequences from this sample encode an identical CDR3 as well. V is TRBV18 and J is TRBJ1-1, with 7 bases identical to TRBD1. In germline, CDR1 is KGHSH, CDR2 LQKENI. Trimming removed 6 bases from V and 3 bases from J; junction bases left unmatched: 4. There are 13 residues in the CDR3. CDR3: CASSPGTDTEAFF. In DNA, the CDR3 is TGTGCCAGCTCGCCCGGGACAGACACTGAAGCTTTCTTT. The full variable domain, completed using reference TRBV18 and TRBJ1-1, is NAGVMQNPRHLVRRRGQEARLRCSPMKGHSHVYWYRQLPEEGLKFMVYLQKENIIDESGMPKERFSAEFPKEGPSILRIQQVVRGDSAAYFCASSPGTDTEAFFGQGTRLTVV.

The chain employs TRBV5-1 and TRBJ2-2, with D unresolved. The CDR3 length is 15 residues. Germline V lookup: CDR1 SGHRS, CDR2 YFSETQ. V lost 0 bases to trimming and J lost 0 bases, with 6 bases between them. CDR3 coding DNA: TGCGCCAGCAGCTTGGGTACAGCGAACACCGGGGAGCTGTTTTTT. It yields the protein CASSLGTANTGELFF. Full variable domain (remainder filled in from reference TRBV5-1 and TRBJ2-2): KAGVTQTPRYLIKTRGQQVTLSCSPISGHRSVSWYQQTPGQGLQFLFEYFSETQRNKGNFPGRFSGRQFSNSRSEMNVSTLELGDSALYLCASSLGTANTGELFFGEGSRLTVL.

V is TRBV27 and J is TRBJ1-5, with D possibly being TRBD1 (5 bases). The CDR3 contains 16 residues. V lost 2 bases and J 0 bases, leaving 11 bases between the germline ends. CDR1 is MNHEY and CDR2 is SMNVEV in the germline V gene (reference sequence). The CDR3 is CASSLAGGYSNQPQHF. Written as DNA, the CDR3 is TGTGCCAGCAGTTTAGCCGGGGGTTATAGCAATCAGCCCCAGCATTTT.

The CDR3 bases are TGTGCCAGCAGCTCCGGACTAGCGGGGGGAAAATACGAGCAGTACTTC. It codes for CASSSGLAGGKYEQYF. The chain couples TRBV7-9 to TRBJ2-7, with 14 nucleotides matching TRBD2. The CDR3 has 16 residues. Germline CDR1 SEHNR, CDR2 FQNEAQ (reference sequence). V trimming: 4 bases; J trimming: 4 bases; junction bases outside the gene matches: 6.

The V gene is TRBV24-1, the J gene TRBJ1-2, with TRBD1 identical over 11 bases. Germline V CDR1 and CDR2: KGHDR, SFDVKD. CDR3 length: 15 amino acids. Trimming cost V 4 bases and J 4 bases; bases outside gene matches: 4. DNA of the CDR3: TGTGCCACCAGTGACTCCGGGACAGGGGGCTATGGCTACACCTTC. Protein product: CATSDSGTGGYGYTF.

This sequence joins TRBV5-6 and TRBJ2-5; D is uncertain. The CDR3 loop spans 15 amino acids. Between the trimmed V and J ends, which lost 6 bases and 1 base, there was a span of 16 bases. Germline V gives CDR1 SGHDT, CDR2 YYEEEE. CDR3 nucleotide sequence: TGTGCCAGCATCTTAATTGGGCAGACCCAAGAGACCCAGTACTTC. The encoded protein is CASILIGQTQETQYF. The full variable domain, its missing parts supplied by reference TRBV5-6 and TRBJ2-5, is DAGVTQSPTHLIKTRGQQVTLRCSPKSGHDTVSWYQQALGQGPQFIFQYYEEEERQRGNFPDRFSGHQFPNYSSELNVNALLLGDSALYLCASILIGQTQETQYFGPGTRLLVL.

The J gene is TRBJ1-1, the V gene TRBV29-1, with D possibly being TRBD1 (5 bases). Germline lookup yields CDR1 SQVTM and CDR2 ANQGSEA. The CDR3 runs 11 residues. Trimming cost V 7 bases and J 3 bases, with 9 bases left between them. The CDR3 is CSGDSHTEAFF. The CDR3 DNA reads TGCAGCGGTGACAGCCACACTGAAGCTTTCTTT. Based on the CDR3 plus reference TRBV29-1 and TRBJ1-1, the full variable domain is SAVISQKPSRDICQRGTSLTIQCQVDSQVTMMFWYRQQPGQSLTLIATANQGSEATYESGFVIDKFPISRPNLTFSTLTVSNMSPEDSSIYLCSGDSHTEAFFGQGTRLTVV.

The chain links TRBV19 to TRBJ2-7, with TRBD2 identical over 7 bases. The germline V gene has CDR1 LNHDA and CDR2 SQIVND (reference sequence). V gave up 7 bases and J gave up 2 bases; unmatched junction bases: 2. The CDR3 runs 12 residues. The CDR3 region is CASTGGAYEQYF. For the CDR3, the DNA is TGTGCCAGTACTGGGGGGGCCTACGAGCAGTACTTC.

The chain carries TRBV9 and TRBJ2-7, with D possibly being TRBD1 (6 bases). V was trimmed by 0 bases and J by 4 bases, leaving 17 bases between them. The CDR3 length is 16 residues. Germline CDR1 SGDLS, CDR2 YYNGEE. In nucleotides, the CDR3 is TGTGCCAGCAGCGTAGGGGGGCAGGTCTGGGATTACGAGCAGTACTTC. This gives the protein CASSVGGQVWDYEQYF.

The chain recombines TRBV7-9 with TRBJ2-1, with 11 bases fitting TRBD1. The V gene end was trimmed by 5 bases and the J gene end by 6 bases; junction bases not matched to a gene: 9. Germline-derived CDR1 and CDR2 are SEHNR and FQNEAQ (reference sequence). The CDR3 consists of 16 residues. CDR3 amino acids: CASSTYRDRGINEQFF. The CDR3 nucleotides read TGTGCCAGCAGCACCTACCGGGACAGGGGGATCAATGAGCAGTTCTTC. The full variable domain, rest sourced from reference TRBV7-9 and TRBJ2-1, is DTGVSQNPRHKITKRGQNVTFRCDPISEHNRLYWYRQTLGQGPEFLTYFQNEAQLEKSRLLSDRFSAERPKGSFSTLEIQRTEQGDSAMYLCASSTYRDRGINEQFFGPGTRLTVL.

The V and J genes are TRBV9 and TRBJ2-7; D may be TRBD1 (6 bases). The V gene's germline CDR1 is SGDLS and CDR2 YYNGEE. V was pared by 4 bases and J by 5 bases, with 16 bases between. This CDR3 has 14 residues. Here the CDR3 reads CASSPLNRDHEQYF. The CDR3 DNA sequence: TGTGCCAGCAGCCCCCTTAACAGGGACCACGAGCAGTACTTC. Together with reference TRBV9 and TRBJ2-7, the CDR3 gives the full variable domain: DSGVTQTPKHLITATGQRVTLRCSPRSGDLSVYWYQQSLDQGLQFLIQYYNGEERAKGNILERFSAQQFPDLHSELNLSSLELGDSALYFCASSPLNRDHEQYFGPGTRLTVT.

The chain combines TRBV6-2 or TRBV6-3 with TRBJ1-6; D uncertain. Trimming left V 2 bases short and J 10 bases short, with 6 bases between. The CDR3 length is 12 residues. CDR1 is MNHEY and CDR2 is SVGEGT in the germline V gene. CDR3 protein: CASSYELSPLHF. The CDR3 DNA is TGTGCCAGCAGTTACGAGTTATCACCCCTCCACTTT.

The chain's CDR3 is CATSDPGVAGPKETQYF. The DNA for the CDR3 is TGTGCCACCAGTGATCCGGGTGTTGCCGGGCCTAAAGAGACCCAGTACTTC. The chain employs TRBV24-1 and TRBJ2-5; no reliable D call. Per germline, CDR1 KGHDR and CDR2 SFDVKD. V gave up 3 bases and J gave up 3 bases, with 19 bases separating them. The CDR3 totals 17 residues.